Shown below are 17 T cell receptor beta chains from a single sample sequenced in a study of regulatory dendritic cells for organ transplantation listed by TCRdb under 2017. The library was made by the immunoSEQ multiplex PCR assay. TCRdb took this table from immuneACCESS and kept in-frame rearrangements with V and J called. Such tables lack part of the clones; where checked against another copy, unresolved V genes explain under half of the gap, and the rest is unexplained. This sample is represented by tens of thousands of clones; 82% of them were singletons. Approximately 0.094% of the sample lies in the top ten. Sequencing was carried out using naive CD4+ T cells from blood. The meaning of the sample's cell subset or site label: CD45RA+ naive T cells. These TCRs come from a human donor in good health.

The CDR3 here is CASSPGQGSWDTEAFF. Here the CDR3 DNA reads TGTGCCAGCAGCCCGGGACAGGGCAGTTGGGACACTGAAGCTTTCTTT. The chain joins TRBV27 to TRBJ1-1; 9 bases are a match to TRBD1. V was clipped by 6 bases and J by 3 bases; unmatched bases: 11. Germline lookup yields CDR1 MNHEY and CDR2 SMNVEV (reference sequence). CDR3 length: 16 amino acids.

This clone was counted only a few times. The chain has TRBV5-1 and TRBJ1-2; 9 bases map to TRBD1. The trim removed 4 bases at V and 4 bases at J, leaving 8 bases unmatched. The germline V gene encodes CDR1 SGHRS and CDR2 YFSETQ. The CDR3 is 15 residues long. In DNA form, the CDR3 reads TGCGCCAGCAGCCCAACAGGGGGCGAGATCTATGGCTACACCTTC. It translates to CASSPTGGEIYGYTF.

The J gene is TRBJ2-7, the V gene TRBV7-8; a weak D match, TRBD1 (8 bases). The CDR3 contains 13 residues. CDR1 and CDR2 from the germline V gene are SGHVS and FQNEAQ. Trimming stripped 5 bases from V and 7 bases from J, with 15 bases between. CDR3 nucleotide sequence: TGTGCCAGCAGCCCTGGACAGGGAGGGGAGCAGTACTTC. It specifies CASSPGQGGEQYF. Filled out from reference TRBV7-8 and TRBJ2-7, the complete variable domain reads GAGVSQSPRYKVAKRGQDVALRCDPISGHVSLFWYQQALGQGPEFLTYFQNEAQLDKSGLPSDRFFAERPEGSVSTLKIQRTQQEDSAVYLCASSPGQGGEQYFGPGTRLTVT.

The V call is TRBV25-1, the J call TRBJ1-4; a possible D gene is TRBD1 (5 bases). V was cut by 1 base and J by 7 bases, with 16 bases left in between. CDR3 size: 16 residues. CDR1 and CDR2 from the germline V gene are MGHDK and SYGVNS. CDR3 residues: CASSELGRGGSEKLFF. CDR3 DNA: TGTGCCAGCAGTGAATTAGGAAGGGGAGGGAGTGAAAAACTGTTTTTT.

This chain links TRBV7-3 with TRBJ2-7; 9 nucleotides line up with TRBD2. The CDR3 consists of 16 residues. Per the germline V gene, CDR1 is SGHTA and CDR2 is FQGTGA. V trimming: 5 bases; J trimming: 6 bases; junction bases outside the gene matches: 14. This CDR3 reads CASSPQAGGPIGEQYF. The CDR3 nucleotides are TGTGCCAGCAGCCCGCAAGCGGGGGGCCCTATCGGCGAGCAGTACTTC.

The chain combines TRBV19 with TRBJ1-5; D remains ambiguous. CDR1 is LNHDA and CDR2 is SQIVND in the germline V gene (reference sequence). The CDR3 is 16 residues long. V was cut by 3 bases and J by 0 bases, with 12 bases left in between. CDR3 in DNA: TGTGCCAGTAGTATCGAGGGCGGCAATAGCAATCAGCCCCAGCATTTT. Protein: CASSIEGGNSNQPQHF.

The genes are TRBV9 and TRBJ1-3; 12 bases are a match to TRBD1. V lost 3 bases and J lost 4; bases outside the gene matches: 8. CDR1 and CDR2 (germline): SGDLS, YYNGEE. The CDR3 is made up of 17 amino acids. CDR3 in amino acids: CASSARGDRGPGNTIYF. Written as DNA, the CDR3 is TGTGCCAGCAGCGCCAGGGGGGACAGGGGGCCCGGAAACACCATATATTTT.

The chain uses TRBV11-3 and TRBJ2-1; D possibly corresponds to TRBD1 (5 bases). With 6 bases removed from V and 2 bases from J, the gap between germline ends came to 20 bases. The germline gives CDR1 SGHNT, CDR2 YENEEA. CDR3 length: 17 residues. The CDR3 DNA is TGTGCCAGCAGTGGGGCTGCGGCGACAGCAACCTACAATGAGCAGTTCTTC. Translated: CASSGAAATATYNEQFF.

J is TRBJ2-3 and V is TRBV23-1; tentatively, D is TRBD2 (6 bases). TRBV23-1 is an ORF; its function is uncertain. The CDR3 runs 20 residues. V lost 0 bases, J lost 3 bases, and 25 bases lay in between. This chain's CDR3 is CASSQSKELGLILETDTQYF. In DNA, the CDR3 is TGCGCCAGCAGTCAATCCAAGGAATTGGGACTCATACTAGAAACAGATACGCAGTATTTT.

The CDR3 sequence: CATQTGPSETQYF. CDR3 nucleotides: TGTGCCACGCAGACAGGGCCCTCAGAGACCCAGTACTTC. The V call is TRBV10-3, the J call TRBJ2-5, with 7 bases lining up with TRBD1. The junction had 9 bases not matched to a gene; V was cut back by 10 bases and J by 4 bases. The CDR3 extends over 13 amino acids. The germline V gene encodes CDR1 ENHRY and CDR2 SYGVKD.

This clone was seen just once. The chain links TRBV6-5 to TRBJ2-7; no definite D call. The CDR3 sequence is 15 residues long. The ends were cut back, 3 bases at V and 4 bases at J, with 16 bases in the middle. Germline V gene data show CDR1 as MNHEY and CDR2 as SVGAGI. Written as DNA, the CDR3 is TGTGCCAGCAGTTATATCGCAGGTAACACGTACGAGCAGTACTTC. Protein product: CASSYIAGNTYEQYF.

This clone occurred once. The rearrangement joins TRBV9 to TRBJ2-2; 10 bases align to TRBD2. This CDR3 is built from 17 residues. Trimming cost V 1 base and J 4 bases; bases outside gene matches: 7. Germline CDR1 SGDLS, CDR2 YYNGEE. The CDR3 DNA follows: TGTGCCAGCAGCGTAAGCGGGGGGGGCGCGGGCACCGGGGAGCTGTTTTTT. Translated, it gives CASSVSGGGAGTGELFF.

The chain combines TRBV7-6 with TRBJ1-3, with 7 nucleotides matching TRBD1. Trimming took 1 base from V and 2 from J; bases not matched to a gene: 2. Per germline, CDR1 SGHVS and CDR2 FNYEAQ. The CDR3 is made up of 15 amino acids. The CDR3 loop is CASSLEGAAGNTIYF. CDR3 nucleotides: TGTGCCAGCAGCTTAGAGGGGGCGGCTGGAAACACCATATATTTT.

The CDR3 DNA reads TGCGCCAGCAGCCGGGGACAGGGAGACCACCAGCCCCAGCATTTT. Translating it yields CASSRGQGDHQPQHF. The V gene is TRBV4-1, the J gene TRBJ1-5; TRBD1 aligns across 9 bases. In germline, CDR1 is MGHRA, CDR2 YSYEKL. V trimming: 4 bases; J trimming: 7 bases; junction bases outside the gene matches: 8. The length of the CDR3 is 15 residues.

Only a few counts were recorded for this clone. The chain employs TRBV11-1 and TRBJ2-2; no definite D call. CDR3 length: 14 residues. Germline lookup yields CDR1 SGHAT and CDR2 FQDESV (reference sequence). V shed 1 base and J shed 0 bases, with 3 bases lying between them. The DNA for the CDR3 is TGTGCCAGCAGCTTAGGGCCGAACACCGGGGAGCTGTTTTTT. Translated: CASSLGPNTGELFF.

Only one count was recorded for this clone. The gene calls are TRBV19 and TRBJ2-6, with 11 nucleotides matching TRBD2. This CDR3 comprises 18 residues. J gave up 1 base and V 5 bases, and 7 bases lay outside the gene matches. Germline loops: CDR1 LNHDA, CDR2 SQIVND (reference sequence). The CDR3 bases are TGTGCCAGTAGTGCCCTAGCGGGGGGTTCTTCTGGGGCCAACGTCCTGACTTTC. It encodes CASSALAGGSSGANVLTF.

This chain joins TRBV7-9 and TRBJ1-6; tentatively, D is TRBD1 (6 bases). This CDR3 contains 15 residues. Germline V gene lookup returns CDR1 SEHNR and CDR2 FQNEAQ (reference sequence). With 2 bases removed from V and 8 bases from J, the gap between germline ends came to 13 bases. CDR3 in DNA: TGTGCCAGCAGCTTATACCAGGGGTTCGATTCACCCCTCCACTTT. It yields the protein CASSLYQGFDSPLHF.